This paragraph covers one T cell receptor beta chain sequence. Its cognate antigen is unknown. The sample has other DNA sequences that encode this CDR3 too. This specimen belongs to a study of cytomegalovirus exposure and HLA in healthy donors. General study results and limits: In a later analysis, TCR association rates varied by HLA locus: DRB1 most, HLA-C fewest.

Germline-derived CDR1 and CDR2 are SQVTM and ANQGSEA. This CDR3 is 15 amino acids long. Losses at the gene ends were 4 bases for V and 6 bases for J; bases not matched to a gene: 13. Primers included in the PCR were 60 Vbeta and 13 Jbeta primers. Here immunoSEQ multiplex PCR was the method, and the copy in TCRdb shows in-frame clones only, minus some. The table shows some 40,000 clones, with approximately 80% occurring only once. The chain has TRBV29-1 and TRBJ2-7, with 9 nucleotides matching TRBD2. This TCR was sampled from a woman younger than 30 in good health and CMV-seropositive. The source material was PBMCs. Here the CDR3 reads CSVAPPAGGVGEQYF. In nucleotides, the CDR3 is TGCAGCGTTGCCCCCCCAGCGGGAGGCGTAGGCGAGCAGTACTTC.